This T cell receptor (beta chain) was recovered during a study of blood T cell dynamics during melanoma immunotherapy. Study context: Standard first-line treatment here was pembrolizumab or nivolumab plus ipilimumab in metastatic melanoma.

TCRdb keeps only in-frame clones here, not all; method: immunoSEQ multiplex PCR. The repertoire holds some 14,000 clones, with about nine tenths as singletons. Sample time point: week 3, after first cycle of checkpoint inhibitor. The sequencing here drew on blood, taken from a patient treated with checkpoint blockade. This TCR derives from a human donor with melanoma.

The CDR3 DNA follows: TGTGCCAGCAGCGTAGGGGTGCGGGACAGGGGGGGCGAAAAACTGTTTTTT. Residues: CASSVGVRDRGGEKLFF. The chain has TRBV9 and TRBJ1-4, with 11 bases that match TRBD1. The CDR3 length is 17 residues. Germline V lookup: CDR1 SGDLS, CDR2 YYNGEE. J lost 8 bases, V lost 0 bases, and 9 bases had no gene match.